Below, 10 T cell receptor beta chains from the same sample are listed, as sequenced in a study of blood T cell repertoires in COVID-19. The table came from immunoSEQ multiplex PCR; TCRdb's copy has only in-frame clones and leaves some out. The data hold some 120,000 clones, with roughly 84% observed a single time. Sequenced input: peripheral blood. The receptors here all came from a woman aged 25-40 years who had recovered from COVID-19.

This chain uses TRBV5-1 with TRBJ2-5; no clear D gene. This CDR3 is 15 amino acids long. The V and J ends lost 4 bases and 1 base respectively, with 14 bases between them. Germline assignment: CDR1 SGHRS and CDR2 YFSETQ. The CDR3 is CASSPTVAVQETQYF. CDR3 nucleotides: TGCGCCAGCAGCCCAACCGTGGCGGTCCAAGAGACCCAGTACTTC.

V and J are TRBV19 and TRBJ2-3; 8 bases agree with TRBD2. Germline V gene data show CDR1 as LNHDA and CDR2 as SQIVND (reference sequence). This CDR3 is built from 17 residues. V dropped 4 bases and J dropped 1; count of bases not matched to a gene: 10. CDR3 protein: CASSTTFTTSGTDTQYF. CDR3 in DNA: TGTGCCAGTAGTACGACCTTCACGACTAGCGGCACAGATACGCAGTATTTT. Based on the CDR3 plus reference TRBV19 and TRBJ2-3, the full variable domain is DGGITQSPKYLFRKEGQNVTLSCEQNLNHDAMYWYRQDPGQGLRLIYYSQIVNDFQKGDIAEGYSVSREKKESFPLTVTSAQKNPTAFYLCASSTTFTTSGTDTQYFGPGTRLTVL.

The chain carries TRBV18 and TRBJ2-3; D gene unclear. From germline, CDR1 is KGHSH and CDR2 LQKENI. Trimming removed 3 bases at V and 3 bases at J, with 16 bases between. The CDR3 has 16 amino acids. The CDR3 DNA follows: TGTGCCAGCTCACCCATGCCCCTGAGCGAGACAGATACGCAGTATTTT. It translates to CASSPMPLSETDTQYF.

This chain connects TRBV2 to TRBJ1-6; 7 positions match TRBD1. This CDR3 comprises 17 residues. CDR1 and CDR2 (germline): SNHLY, FYNNEI. Germline trimming cut 2 bases from V and 9 bases from J; bases unmatched to any gene: 13. The CDR3 here is CASSERAGGSIFSPLHF. CDR3 nucleotides: TGTGCCAGCAGTGAAAGGGCAGGGGGAAGTATTTTTTCACCCCTCCACTTT.

This clone was observed a few times. J is TRBJ1-2 and V is TRBV30; 8 bases are shared with TRBD1. This CDR3 is 14 amino acids long. V lost 2 bases to trimming and J lost 8 bases; unmatched junction nucleotides: 10. The germline V gene encodes CDR1 GTSNPN and CDR2 SVGIG (reference sequence). The CDR3 DNA sequence: TGTGCCTGGAGTCAACCGGACAGGGCTTGGGGCTACACCTTC. It yields the protein CAWSQPDRAWGYTF.

This clone has only a few counts. The rearrangement uses TRBV7-2 and TRBJ1-2; D uncertain. The germline V gene has CDR1 SGHTA and CDR2 FQGNSA. Trimming cost V 5 bases and J 0 bases, with 7 bases left between them. There are 13 residues in the CDR3. As DNA, the CDR3 is TGTGCCAGCAGCCCACAAACTAACTATGGCTACACCTTC. It is translated as CASSPQTNYGYTF.

The chain uses TRBV10-3 and TRBJ2-3; TRBD1 might be the D (5 bases). CDR3 size: 12 residues. Between the trimmed V and J ends, which lost 10 bases and 1 base, there was a span of 9 bases. The germline V gene has CDR1 ENHRY and CDR2 SYGVKD. In DNA, the CDR3 is TGTGCCAACGGACAACGCACAGATACGCAGTATTTT. Its translation is CANGQRTDTQYF.

The chain combines TRBV2 with TRBJ1-2; 12 bases are a match to TRBD1. Germline loops: CDR1 SNHLY, CDR2 FYNNEI. The CDR3 runs 14 residues. J lost 9 bases, V lost 5 bases, and 7 bases had no gene match. Here the CDR3 DNA reads TGTGCCAGCAGTACCGGGACAGGGGGCTTTCGCTACACCTTC. Translation gives CASSTGTGGFRYTF.

The rearrangement joins TRBV7-9 to TRBJ1-2; 9 positions match TRBD1. CDR3 length equals 14 residues. Per the germline V gene, CDR1 is SEHNR and CDR2 is FQNEAQ (reference sequence). The V gene end was trimmed by 4 bases and the J gene end by 2 bases; junction bases not matched to a gene: 2. The CDR3 nucleotides are TGTGCCAGCAGCTCCGGGACAGGGAACTATGGCTACACCTTC. Translated: CASSSGTGNYGYTF.

This CDR3 is CASSGQLNTEAFF. The CDR3 DNA reads as TGTGCCAGCAGCGGACAGCTCAACACTGAAGCTTTCTTT. The chain combines TRBV6-6 with TRBJ1-1; D perhaps matches TRBD1 (6 bases). The germline V and J ends were trimmed by 6 bases and 2 bases, with 10 bases remaining between them. CDR1 and CDR2 (germline): MNHNY, SVGAGI (reference sequence). The CDR3 contains 13 residues.